The subject of this entry is one TCR beta chain. The sample comes from a study of T-cell memory formation after mild COVID-19. The CDR3 has 10 residues. Trimming cost V 7 bases and J 7 bases, with 5 bases left between them. CDR1 is SNHLY, CDR2 FYNNEI, per germline. Via MiXCR, TCRdb re-called the 5' RACE reads, giving one row per CDR3 protein. The data show about 120,000 distinct CDR3 sequences, with 22% seen just once and 41% held by the top ten. This TCR was sampled from a man aged 18 to 29 who had mild COVID-19 (a few samples of this study predate the infection). Cell type and time point are not known. The V call is TRBV2, the J call TRBJ2-1, with D hard to call. The sequencing input was PBMCs or a T cell subset sorted from them (not recorded which). The CDR3 nucleotides are TGTGCCAGCATTGGGAATGAGCAGTTCTTC. Translation: CASIGNEQFF.